Following are 13 T cell receptor beta chains from one sample sequenced in a study of blood T cell repertoires in COVID-19. Repertoires were generated with immunoSEQ multiplex PCR, while TCRdb's copy carries only in-frame clones and drops some. This sample has about 170,000 clones, with roughly 84% found just once. The sample taken for sequencing was peripheral blood. Receptor source: a man older than 75 with COVID-19, enrolled during active disease.

This rearrangement joins TRBV18 to TRBJ2-5; D is perhaps TRBD1 (5 bases). Germline V lookup: CDR1 KGHSH, CDR2 LQKENI. The CDR3 length is 13 residues. Trimming removed 2 bases from V and 3 bases from J, with 7 bases in between. The CDR3 is CASSPVREETQYF. The CDR3 DNA is TGTGCCAGCTCACCAGTCAGGGAAGAGACCCAGTACTTC.

The DNA for the CDR3 is TGTGCCAGCAGTTCCCCCGGGAGTAACACCATATATTTT. Protein sequence: CASSSPGSNTIYF. V usage is TRBV6-5 and J usage is TRBJ1-3; no firm D call. Germline V CDR1 and CDR2: MNHEY, SVGAGI. Trimming cost V 4 bases and J 7 bases, with 11 bases left between them. The CDR3 is 13 amino acids.

This clone turned up a few times. One end of the junction is discordant with germline, which a read error may explain. This rearrangement joins TRBV6-5 to TRBJ1-1; D not certain. Per germline, CDR1 MNHEY and CDR2 SVGAGI. The CDR3 has 14 residues. Here the CDR3 DNA reads TGTGCCAGAAGTTCCTTACCGGGGTCCACTGAAGCTTTCTTT. It codes for CARSSLPGSTEAFF.

This chain's CDR3 is CASSPQSGGAAREQFF. DNA for the CDR3: TGCGCCAGCAGCCCCCAGAGCGGGGGGGCCGCTCGTGAGCAGTTCTTC. The rearrangement joins TRBV5-1 to TRBJ2-1, with 10 bases lining up with TRBD2. The CDR3 covers 16 residues. The V segment lost 4 bases and the J segment 9 bases; nucleotides outside the gene matches: 13. The V gene's germline CDR1 is SGHRS and CDR2 YFSETQ.

The chain is built from TRBV12-3 or TRBV12-4 and TRBJ1-3; D may be TRBD1 (5 bases). Trimming took off 3 bases at V and 8 bases at J, with 8 bases between the two ends. The CDR3 covers 12 residues. CDR3 in amino acids: CASSLTGDTIYF. The CDR3 DNA reads TGTGCCAGCAGTTTGACGGGGGACACCATATATTTT.

The chain uses TRBV5-5 and TRBJ2-5, with D possibly TRBD1 on 6 matching bases. This CDR3 has 15 residues. From germline, CDR1 is SGHKS and CDR2 YYEKEE (reference sequence). V lost 2 bases and J 4 bases, leaving 15 bases between the germline ends. CDR3 coding DNA: TGTGCCAGCAGCTTTGCAGGGGCATCTGGAGAGACCCAGTACTTC. Its translation is CASSFAGASGETQYF.

V usage is TRBV27 and J usage is TRBJ1-3; tentatively, D is TRBD1 (5 bases). Deletions cut 5 bases from V and 0 bases from J, with 14 bases between. The CDR3 has 16 amino acids. The germline CDR1 and CDR2 sequences are MNHEY and SMNVEV (reference sequence). CDR3 bases: TGTGCCAGCAGTGGGAGGGACGGCGGCTCTGGAAACACCATATATTTT. Amino acid sequence: CASSGRDGGSGNTIYF.

The rearrangement links TRBV5-1 to TRBJ1-4, with a tentative D call TRBD1 (6 bases). V was pared by 2 bases and J by 8 bases, with 13 bases between. CDR1 is SGHRS and CDR2 is YFSETQ in the germline V gene. This CDR3 has 14 amino acids. The CDR3 coding sequence is TGCGCCAGCAGCTTAGGACAGTATCAGGAAAAACTGTTTTTT. Residues: CASSLGQYQEKLFF.

J is TRBJ1-1 and V is TRBV6-5; tentatively, D is TRBD1 (5 bases). This CDR3 has 15 residues. The V gene lost 0 bases and the J gene lost 3 bases, with 11 bases spanning the gap. Germline-derived CDR1 and CDR2 are MNHEY and SVGAGI. DNA of the CDR3: TGTGCCAGCAGTTACTCTATATCGGGGGACACTGAAGCTTTCTTT. Its translation: CASSYSISGDTEAFF.

The chain combines TRBV4-1 with TRBJ1-3; D possibly corresponds to TRBD1 (5 bases). Germline CDR1 is MGHRA and CDR2 is YSYEKL. Trimming pared 1 base from V and 0 bases from J, leaving 13 bases between. The CDR3 loop spans 17 amino acids. In DNA form, the CDR3 reads TGCGCCAGCAGCCAAGGGGCCGGGGGAATCTCTGGAAACACCATATATTTT. Residues: CASSQGAGGISGNTIYF.

J is TRBJ1-1 and V is TRBV6-5; D remains ambiguous. CDR1 and CDR2 (germline): MNHEY, SVGAGI. The CDR3 is made up of 12 amino acids. V was shortened by 6 bases and J by 6 bases, with 11 bases between the two germline ends. CDR3 nucleotides: TGTGCCAGCAGGTCTTATCCGGCTGAAGCTTTCTTT. Amino acids: CASRSYPAEAFF.

The chain is built from TRBV18 and TRBJ1-2, with D perhaps TRBD1 (6 bases). This CDR3 comprises 14 residues. The germline CDR1 and CDR2 sequences are KGHSH and LQKENI. V lost 1 base and J 4 bases, leaving 10 bases between the germline ends. CDR3 amino acids: CASSPRGQTYGYTF. The DNA of the CDR3 is TGTGCCAGCTCACCACGGGGGCAGACCTATGGCTACACCTTC.

This clone was found once. The chain employs TRBV6-5 and TRBJ1-1; TRBD1 agrees at 9 bases. Germline V lookup: CDR1 MNHEY, CDR2 SVGAGI. This CDR3 has 14 residues. V shed 4 bases and J 6 bases; nucleotides not matched to a gene: 6. CDR3 nucleotide sequence: TGTGCCAGCAGTTCGGGACAGGGAAGGGCTGAAGCTTTCTTT. Its translation is CASSSGQGRAEAFF.